Below, 2 T cell receptor beta chains from the same sample are listed, as sequenced in a study of vaccination and CD4 T cells after COVID-19. Oncomine TCR Beta short-read sequencing was applied to DNA from cultured CD4+ T cells. TCRdb reanalysed the PCR reads using MiXCR and keeps one entry per CDR3 protein. This sample carries over 9,000 distinct CDR3 sequences, about 50% of them seen once, and the ten largest clones take about an eighth. Their specific antigens are unknown. Treatment defined: roughly 10-day PBMC culture with coronavirus spike peptide pools or control peptides (ViraFEST assay). Sequenced sample: CD4+ T cells from blood, cultured in vitro. Receptor source: a human donor who had recovered from COVID-19.

The chain joins TRBV20-1 to TRBJ1-1; TRBD1 might be the D (6 bases). V was pared by 2 bases and J by 4 bases, with 8 bases between. CDR3 length equals 12 residues. Germline-derived CDR1 and CDR2 are DFQATT and SNEGSKA (reference sequence). Here the CDR3 reads CSARKGVTEAFF. The CDR3 DNA follows: TGCAGTGCTAGAAAGGGGGTCACTGAAGCTTTCTTT.

The V call is TRBV10-1, the J call TRBJ2-7; 11 bases agree with TRBD1. The CDR3 sequence is 16 residues long. The V and J ends lost 5 bases and 6 bases, in that order; junction bases with no gene match: 12. Germline-derived CDR1 and CDR2 are WNHNN and SYGVQD (reference sequence). CDR3 sequence reads: CASSYTMDRGLGEQYF. CDR3 coding DNA: TGCGCCAGCAGTTACACCATGGACAGGGGGCTTGGCGAGCAGTACTTC.